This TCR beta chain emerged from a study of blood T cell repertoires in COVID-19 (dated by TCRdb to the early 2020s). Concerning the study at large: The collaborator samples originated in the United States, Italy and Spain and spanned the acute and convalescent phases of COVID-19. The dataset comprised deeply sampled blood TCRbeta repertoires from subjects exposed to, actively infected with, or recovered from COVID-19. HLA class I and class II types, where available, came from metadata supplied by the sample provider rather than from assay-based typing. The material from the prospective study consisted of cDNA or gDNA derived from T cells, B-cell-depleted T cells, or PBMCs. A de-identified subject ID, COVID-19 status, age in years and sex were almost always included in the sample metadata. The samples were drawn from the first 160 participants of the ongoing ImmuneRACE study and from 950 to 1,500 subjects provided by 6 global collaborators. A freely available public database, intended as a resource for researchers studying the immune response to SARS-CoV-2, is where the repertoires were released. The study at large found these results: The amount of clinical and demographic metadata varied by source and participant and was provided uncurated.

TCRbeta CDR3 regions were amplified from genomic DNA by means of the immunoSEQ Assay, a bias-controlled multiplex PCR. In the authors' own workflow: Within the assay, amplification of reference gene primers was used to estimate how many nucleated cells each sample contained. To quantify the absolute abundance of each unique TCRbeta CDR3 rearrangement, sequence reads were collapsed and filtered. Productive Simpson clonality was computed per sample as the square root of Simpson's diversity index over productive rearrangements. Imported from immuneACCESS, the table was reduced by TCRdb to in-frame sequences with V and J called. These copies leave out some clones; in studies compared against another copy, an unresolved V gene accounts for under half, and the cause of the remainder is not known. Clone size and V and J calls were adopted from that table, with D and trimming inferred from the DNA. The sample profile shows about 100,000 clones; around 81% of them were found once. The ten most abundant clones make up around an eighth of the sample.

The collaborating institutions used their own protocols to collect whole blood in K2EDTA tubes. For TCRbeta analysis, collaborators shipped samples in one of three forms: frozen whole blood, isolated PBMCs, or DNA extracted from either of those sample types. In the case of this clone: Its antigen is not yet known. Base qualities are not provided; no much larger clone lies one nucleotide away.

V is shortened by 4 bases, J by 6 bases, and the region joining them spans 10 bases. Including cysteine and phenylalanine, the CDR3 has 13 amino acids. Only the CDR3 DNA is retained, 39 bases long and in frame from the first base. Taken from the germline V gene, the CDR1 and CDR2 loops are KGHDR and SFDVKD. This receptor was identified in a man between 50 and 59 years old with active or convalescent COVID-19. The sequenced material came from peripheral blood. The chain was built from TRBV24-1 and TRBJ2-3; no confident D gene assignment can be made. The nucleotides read TGTGCCACCAGTGACCCCCGCCGGGATACGCAGTATTTT. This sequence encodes CATSDPRRDTQYF.